This T cell receptor beta chain originates from a study of T cell responses to AZD1222 COVID-19 vaccine. Study as a whole: The study pooled second doses at about 4 or about 12 weeks.

Comment on this clone: The antigen is unknown.

Study observations and caveats: Most donors were white British and more were female, and clonal diversity was possibly underestimated. Only a handful of AZD1222 recipients, more than 5 in all, had baseline seropositivity.

Looked up from germline, CDR1 is SGHRS and CDR2 is YFSETQ. The CDR3 contains 15 residues. Trimming left V 0 bases short and J 4 bases short, with 13 bases between. Method: immunoSEQ multiplex PCR; TCRdb's copy keeps in-frame clones and lacks some. This table holds roughly 180,000 clones, 90% found once. The specimen was peripheral blood, collected on day 0 of AZD1222 vaccination. The chain recombines TRBV5-1 with TRBJ1-1; D gene unclear. This clonotype was sampled from an adult in good health. The CDR3 DNA reads TGCGCCAGCAGCTTGGGGGAAACCAAGGTCACTGAAGCTTTCTTT. It translates to CASSLGETKVTEAFF. The entire variable domain, with the rest obtained from reference TRBV5-1 and TRBJ1-1, is as follows: KAGVTQTPRYLIKTRGQQVTLSCSPISGHRSVSWYQQTPGQGLQFLFEYFSETQRNKGNFPGRFSGRQFSNSRSEMNVSTLELGDSALYLCASSLGETKVTEAFFGQGTRLTVV.